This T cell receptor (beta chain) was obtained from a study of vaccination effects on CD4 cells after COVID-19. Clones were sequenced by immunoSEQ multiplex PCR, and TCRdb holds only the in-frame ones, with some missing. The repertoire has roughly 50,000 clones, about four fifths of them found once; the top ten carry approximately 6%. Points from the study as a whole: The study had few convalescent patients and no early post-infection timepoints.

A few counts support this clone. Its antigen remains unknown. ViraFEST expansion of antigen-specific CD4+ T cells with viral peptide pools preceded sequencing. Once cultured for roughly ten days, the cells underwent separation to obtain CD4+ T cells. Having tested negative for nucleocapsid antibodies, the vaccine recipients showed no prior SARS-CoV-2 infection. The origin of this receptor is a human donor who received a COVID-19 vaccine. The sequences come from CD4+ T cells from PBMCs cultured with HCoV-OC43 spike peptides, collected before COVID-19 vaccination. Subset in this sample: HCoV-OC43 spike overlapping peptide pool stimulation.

The CDR3 nucleotides read TGTGCCTGGAGCCAGGGGTTGGATAATTCACCCCTCCACTTT. Protein sequence: CAWSQGLDNSPLHF. This chain uses TRBV30 with TRBJ1-6; weak D call: TRBD1 (6 bases). Germline lookup yields CDR1 GTSNPN and CDR2 SVGIG (reference sequence). The CDR3 runs 14 residues. The V end was cut by 3 bases, the J end by 5 bases, with 11 bases between.